These 7 T cell receptor beta chains were sequenced from one sample in a study of T cell responses to AZD1222 COVID-19 vaccine. Sequencing used immunoSEQ multiplex PCR; TCRdb keeps in-frame clones, though not all of them. Of approximately 46,000 clones detected, about 87% appear once; the ten largest clones hold roughly 1.1%. The sample in question was peripheral blood, obtained 28 days after the second AZD1222 dose. The source is an adult who received the AZD1222 COVID-19 vaccine.

V usage is TRBV4-1 and J usage is TRBJ1-2; no definite D call. V was shortened by 1 base and J by 1 base, with 7 bases between the two germline ends. Germline values: CDR1 MGHRA, CDR2 YSYEKL. The CDR3 contains 14 residues. CDR3 bases: TGCGCCAGCAGCCAAGGTGGGCATAACTATGGCTACACCTTC. This gives the protein CASSQGGHNYGYTF.

The chain carries TRBV13 and TRBJ1-1; 7 bases are shared with TRBD1. CDR1 and CDR2 from the germline V gene are PRHDT and FYEKMQ (reference sequence). The CDR3 spans 12 residues. Trimming took 5 bases from V and 7 from J; bases not matched to a gene: 4. The CDR3 DNA is TGTGCCAGCAGCCGGGACAGCAATGAAGCTTTCTTT. Amino acid sequence: CASSRDSNEAFF. Drawing the rest from reference TRBV13 and TRBJ1-1, the complete variable domain is AAGVIQSPRHLIKEKRETATLKCYPIPRHDTVYWYQQGPGQDPQFLISFYEKMQSDKGSIPDRFSAQQFSDYHSELNMSSLELGDSALYFCASSRDSNEAFFGQGTRLTVV.

The chain recombines TRBV10-3 with TRBJ2-7; D is undetermined. The CDR3 has 14 residues. Germline lookup yields CDR1 ENHRY and CDR2 SYGVKD. V lost 2 bases, J lost 0 bases, and 8 bases lay in between. The CDR3 region has the DNA TGTGCCATCAGTGAGACTAATCCCTCCTACGAGCAGTACTTC. Translation gives CAISETNPSYEQYF.

The genes are TRBV19 and TRBJ2-7, with 7 bases that match TRBD2. This CDR3 comprises 15 residues. V gave up 3 bases and J gave up 0 bases; unmatched junction bases: 5. Germline values: CDR1 LNHDA, CDR2 SQIVND (reference sequence). In DNA form, the CDR3 reads TGTGCCAGTAGTATCACTAGCGTAGGCTCCTACGAGCAGTACTTC. Its translation: CASSITSVGSYEQYF.

The rearrangement uses TRBV7-9 and TRBJ1-3; TRBD1 might be the D (6 bases). The germline gives CDR1 SEHNR, CDR2 FQNEAQ (reference sequence). The CDR3 is 16 residues long. Deletions cut 0 bases from V and 9 bases from J, with 18 bases between. The CDR3 DNA is TGTGCCAGCAGCTTAGCATCAGGGGCCGCCTCGGGCACCATATATTTT. This encodes CASSLASGAASGTIYF.

The rearrangement links TRBV15 to TRBJ2-1; 8 bases match TRBD2. Germline values: CDR1 LNHNV, CDR2 YYDKDF (reference sequence). The CDR3 covers 21 residues. The trim removed 0 bases at V and 1 base at J, leaving 17 bases unmatched. In DNA form, the CDR3 reads TGTGCCACCAGCAGAGATCATATATTTGATCTAGCGGGCGTTTCCTACAATGAGCAGTTCTTC. As protein: CATSRDHIFDLAGVSYNEQFF.

This sequence joins TRBV27 and TRBJ2-7, with TRBD2 matching 8 bases. The germline gives CDR1 MNHEY, CDR2 SMNVEV (reference sequence). The trim removed 0 bases at V and 4 bases at J, leaving 8 bases unmatched. There are 16 residues in the CDR3. CDR3 coding DNA: TGTGCCAGCAGTTTATCGTTCACGGGAGGGCTATACGAGCAGTACTTC. Protein product: CASSLSFTGGLYEQYF.